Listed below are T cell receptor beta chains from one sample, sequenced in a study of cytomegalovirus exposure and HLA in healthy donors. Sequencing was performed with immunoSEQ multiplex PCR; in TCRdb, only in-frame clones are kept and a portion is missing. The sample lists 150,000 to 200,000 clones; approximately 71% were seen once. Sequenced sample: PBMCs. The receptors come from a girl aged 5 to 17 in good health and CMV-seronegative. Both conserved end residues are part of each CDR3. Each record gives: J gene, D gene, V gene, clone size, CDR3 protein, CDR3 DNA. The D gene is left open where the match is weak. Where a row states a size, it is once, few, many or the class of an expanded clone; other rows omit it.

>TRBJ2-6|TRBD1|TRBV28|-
CASSFDGTGGANVLTF
TGTGCCAGCAGTTTTGATGGGACAGGCGGGGCCAACGTCCTGACTTTC
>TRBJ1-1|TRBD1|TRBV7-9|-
CASSKQGLWVTEAFF
TGTGCCAGCAGCAAACAGGGGCTGTGGGTCACTGAAGCTTTCTTT
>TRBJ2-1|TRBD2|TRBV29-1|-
CSVGTSGGYEQFF
TGCAGCGTTGGCACTAGCGGGGGATATGAGCAGTTCTTC
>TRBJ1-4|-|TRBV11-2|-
CASSLGTQHPGGEKLFF
TGTGCCAGCAGCTTAGGGACGCAACATCCCGGAGGTGAAAAACTGTTTTTT
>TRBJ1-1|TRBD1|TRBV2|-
CASSPGQVNTEAFF
TGTGCCAGCAGTCCGGGACAGGTGAACACTGAAGCTTTCTTT
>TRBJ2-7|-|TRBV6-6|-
CASSSDSSYEQYF
TGTGCCAGCAGTTCCGACAGCTCCTACGAGCAGTACTTC
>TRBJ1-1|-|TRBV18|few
CASSPSSNTEAFF
TGTGCCAGCTCACCATCCTCGAACACTGAAGCTTTCTTT
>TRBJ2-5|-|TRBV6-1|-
CASSESRGRETQYF
TGTGCCAGCAGTGAAAGCAGGGGACGAGAGACCCAGTACTTC
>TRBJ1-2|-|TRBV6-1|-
CASSDNQGTNYGYTF
TGTGCCAGCAGTGATAACCAAGGGACAAACTATGGCTACACCTTC
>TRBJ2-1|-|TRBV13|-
CASSPAGQYNEQFF
TGTGCCAGCAGCCCCGCTGGACAGTACAATGAGCAGTTCTTC
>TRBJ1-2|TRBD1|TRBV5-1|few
CASSLGQGDGYTF
TGCGCCAGCAGCTTGGGACAGGGAGATGGCTACACCTTC
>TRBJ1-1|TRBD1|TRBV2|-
CASSGPGGTEAFF
TGTGCCAGCAGCGGACCAGGGGGCACTGAAGCTTTCTTT
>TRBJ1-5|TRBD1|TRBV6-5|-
CASSYSGTGVGQPQHF
TGTGCCAGCAGTTACTCGGGGACAGGGGTCGGCCAGCCCCAGCATTTT
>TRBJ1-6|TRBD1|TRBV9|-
CASSSGQAIASPLHF
TGTGCCAGCAGTAGTGGACAGGCGATTGCCTCACCCCTCCACTTT
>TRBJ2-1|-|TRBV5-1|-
CASSSPVGGPSLSSYNEQFF
TGCGCCAGCAGCTCCCCTGTCGGGGGGCCGAGCTTGAGCTCCTACAATGAGCAGTTCTTC
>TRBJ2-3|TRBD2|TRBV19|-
CASTLAGGLLTDTQYF
TGTGCCAGTACCTTAGCGGGGGGCCTTCTCACAGATACGCAGTATTTT
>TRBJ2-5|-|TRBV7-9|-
CASSLIGEWETQYF
TGTGCCAGCAGCTTAATTGGGGAGTGGGAGACCCAGTACTTC
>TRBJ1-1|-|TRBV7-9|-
CASHERDLGAFF
TGTGCCAGCCATGAACGGGACTTGGGGGCTTTCTTT
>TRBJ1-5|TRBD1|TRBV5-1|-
CASSSGQVDQPQHF
TGCGCCAGCAGTTCGGGACAGGTAGATCAGCCCCAGCATTTT